Below are 30 T cell receptor beta chains sequenced from a single sample in a study of shared clonotypes between healthy human individuals. The table came from immunoSEQ multiplex PCR; TCRdb's copy has only in-frame clones and leaves some out. This sample has 2 million to 2.5 million clones, with 85% to 95% found just once. The sequencing sample was made of naive CD4+ T cells from PBMCs. The subset denotes: CD45RA+ positively selected. The receptor set was obtained from a man younger than 35 in good health. Some clones in this sample may be carry-over from other donors' samples.

The chain employs TRBV7-3 and TRBJ2-1; TRBD2 agrees at 10 bases. Germline V CDR1 and CDR2: SGHTA, FQGTGA. The CDR3 is made up of 14 amino acids. Trimming removed 0 bases from V and 9 bases from J; junction bases left unmatched: 2. The CDR3 is CASSLTGLASEQFF. The CDR3 region has the DNA TGTGCCAGCAGCTTAACGGGACTAGCGAGTGAGCAGTTCTTC.

Only one count was recorded for this clone. V gene TRBV28 combines with J gene TRBJ1-2, with 11 bases fitting TRBD1. The ends lost 6 bases at V and 8 bases at J; junction bases unmatched: 8. The CDR3 covers 14 residues. Germline CDR1 and CDR2: MDHEN and SYDVKM. The CDR3 sequence: CASRVPDRGLGYTF. The CDR3 nucleotides read TGTGCCAGCAGAGTTCCGGACAGGGGGCTAGGCTACACCTTC.

As for this clone: The same CDR3 can be traced to other DNA sequences in this sample. J is TRBJ1-5 and V is TRBV7-2, with a tentative D call TRBD1 (5 bases). V lost 5 bases and J lost 4, with 9 bases in between. Germline CDR1 reads SGHTA; CDR2 reads FQGNSA. This CDR3 has 13 amino acids. The CDR3 sequence: CASSPDRNQPQHF. DNA for the CDR3: TGTGCCAGCAGCCCAGACAGAAATCAGCCCCAGCATTTT.

J is TRBJ1-1 and V is TRBV10-3; no reliable D call. The CDR3 consists of 14 residues. Trimming cost V 3 bases and J 1 base, with 9 bases left between them. Germline CDR1 is ENHRY and CDR2 is SYGVKD. The CDR3 nucleotides read TGTGCCATCAGTGATGCGGGGAGGAACACTGAAGCTTTCTTT. This sequence encodes CAISDAGRNTEAFF.

This chain's CDR3 is CASSRDSSISGNTIYF. Written as DNA, the CDR3 is TGTGCCAGCAGCCGGGACAGCTCGATCTCTGGAAACACCATATATTTT. The V and J genes are TRBV5-4 and TRBJ1-3; 7 bases line up with TRBD1. J gave up 0 bases and V 4 bases, and 7 bases lay outside the gene matches. The CDR3 spans 16 residues. Germline CDR1 is SGHNT and CDR2 is YYREEE (reference sequence).

Regarding this clone: This same CDR3 is encoded by further DNA sequences in the sample. The rearrangement links TRBV7-9 to TRBJ1-1, with no clear D. The length of the CDR3 is 13 residues. Looked up from germline, CDR1 is SEHNR and CDR2 is FQNEAQ (reference sequence). Trimming shortened V by 1 base and J by 5 bases, and 8 bases separated the two germline ends. The chain's CDR3 is CASSLESGTEAFF. The DNA for the CDR3 is TGTGCCAGCAGCTTAGAATCCGGGACTGAAGCTTTCTTT.

This clone has only one observation. CDR3 DNA sequence: TGTGCCAGCAGTTTACGGACAGGCCATGGCTACACCTTC. Translation gives CASSLRTGHGYTF. The chain is built from TRBV28 and TRBJ1-2, with 7 bases lining up with TRBD1. The junction had 3 bases not matched to a gene; V was cut back by 2 bases and J by 6 bases. CDR3 length: 13 amino acids. Looked up from germline, CDR1 is MDHEN and CDR2 is SYDVKM.

The V gene is TRBV6-4, the J gene TRBJ2-1; D not certain. V gave up 6 bases and J gave up 6 bases, with 18 bases separating them. CDR1 is MRHNA, CDR2 SNTAGT, per germline. The CDR3 loop spans 15 amino acids. The CDR3, as DNA: TGTGCCAGCAGCGGAGTTTGGGGTCTAGGCAATGAGCAGTTCTTC. Translation gives CASSGVWGLGNEQFF.

The chain links TRBV5-1 to TRBJ1-2; 10 bases map to TRBD1. CDR3 length: 14 residues. Germline trimming cut 4 bases from V and 7 bases from J; bases unmatched to any gene: 7. Germline V gives CDR1 SGHRS, CDR2 YFSETQ. The CDR3 loop reads CASSEGTGAGGYTF. The CDR3 DNA reads as TGCGCCAGCAGCGAGGGGACAGGGGCCGGTGGCTACACCTTC.

This chain joins TRBV14 and TRBJ2-2, with 11 nucleotides matching TRBD2. Germline V gene data show CDR1 as SGHDN and CDR2 as FVKESK. The CDR3 sequence is 17 residues long. The V and J ends lost 2 bases and 4 bases, in that order; junction bases with no gene match: 6. The CDR3: CASSQISGRASTGELFF. For the CDR3, the DNA is TGTGCCAGCAGCCAAATTAGCGGGAGGGCCTCCACCGGGGAGCTGTTTTTT.

The chain joins TRBV5-5 to TRBJ2-7; 8 nucleotides align to TRBD1. J was trimmed by 0 bases and V by 1 base; bases with no gene match: 9. The germline CDR1 and CDR2 sequences are SGHKS and YYEKEE (reference sequence). CDR3 length equals 17 residues. Written as DNA, the CDR3 is TGTGCCAGCAGCTTGATCCCCGGACAGGGTAACTCCTACGAGCAGTACTTC. Its protein is CASSLIPGQGNSYEQYF.

The J gene is TRBJ1-5, the V gene TRBV7-9, with 9 bases matching TRBD1. From germline, CDR1 is SEHNR and CDR2 FQNEAQ (reference sequence). The CDR3 loop spans 18 amino acids. Trimming took 1 base from V and 2 from J; bases not matched to a gene: 9. CDR3 nucleotide sequence: TGTGCCAGCAGCTTAGGCCGGGACAGGGTTAATGGCAATCAGCCCCAGCATTTT. This encodes CASSLGRDRVNGNQPQHF. Full variable domain (remainder filled in from reference TRBV7-9 and TRBJ1-5): DTGVSQNPRHKITKRGQNVTFRCDPISEHNRLYWYRQTLGQGPEFLTYFQNEAQLEKSRLLSDRFSAERPKGSFSTLEIQRTEQGDSAMYLCASSLGRDRVNGNQPQHFGDGTRLSIL.

V is TRBV19 and J is TRBJ1-2, with D tentatively TRBD1 (5 bases). The germline CDR1 and CDR2 sequences are LNHDA and SQIVND (reference sequence). Trimming pared 1 base from V and 7 bases from J, leaving 10 bases between. The CDR3 is made up of 13 amino acids. The CDR3 nucleotides are TGTGCCAGTAGTATAGGCAGGGAAGCTGGCTACACCTTC. Translated: CASSIGREAGYTF.

Worth noting for this clone: The sample carries other DNA sequences with the same CDR3. The chain is built from TRBV5-1 and TRBJ2-7; D is possibly TRBD2 (5 bases). Trimming stripped 3 bases from V and 5 bases from J, with 12 bases between. From germline, CDR1 is SGHRS and CDR2 YFSETQ. CDR3 length: 13 amino acids. CDR3 sequence reads: CASSSLAGDEQYF. The CDR3 DNA reads TGCGCCAGCAGCTCTCTTGCCGGGGACGAGCAGTACTTC.

The gene calls are TRBV7-3 and TRBJ1-3; maybe TRBD1 (5 bases). CDR1 is SGHTA and CDR2 is FQGTGA in the germline V gene. This CDR3 contains 14 residues. The germline V and J ends were trimmed by 5 bases and 1 base, with 9 bases remaining between them. The DNA of the CDR3 is TGTGCCAGCAGCCCGGGGGTTTCTGGAAACACCATATATTTT. The encoded protein is CASSPGVSGNTIYF. The whole variable domain, remainder taken from reference TRBV7-3 and TRBJ1-3, is GAGVSQTPSNKVTEKGKYVELRCDPISGHTALYWYRQSLGQGPEFLIYFQGTGAADDSGLPNDRFFAVRPEGSVSTLKIQRTERGDSAVYLCASSPGVSGNTIYFGEGSWLTVV.

The chain employs TRBV5-8 and TRBJ1-4, with 11 nucleotides matching TRBD1. There are 15 residues in the CDR3. CDR1 and CDR2 from the germline V gene are SGHTS and YDEGEE. J lost 5 bases, V lost 4 bases, and 4 bases had no gene match. The CDR3 is CASSPRDRGNEKLFF. In nucleotides, the CDR3 is TGTGCCAGCAGCCCCCGGGACAGGGGGAATGAAAAACTGTTTTTT.

The rearrangement joins TRBV28 to TRBJ2-3; D gene ambiguous. The CDR3 is 13 amino acids. The germline gives CDR1 MDHEN, CDR2 SYDVKM. The germline V and J ends were trimmed by 6 bases and 4 bases, with 11 bases remaining between them. Here the CDR3 reads CASRLPGADTQYF. The CDR3 region has the DNA TGTGCCAGCAGGCTCCCGGGCGCAGATACGCAGTATTTT.

The chain links TRBV28 to TRBJ2-7, with 10 bases identical to TRBD2. This CDR3 region has 15 residues. Germline V gene lookup returns CDR1 MDHEN and CDR2 SYDVKM. V lost 5 bases, J lost 2 bases, and 6 bases stayed unmatched. CDR3 protein: CASSTLAGATYEQYF. CDR3 DNA: TGTGCCAGCAGTACGCTAGCGGGAGCAACCTACGAGCAGTACTTC.

The chain carries TRBV7-2 and TRBJ2-7; D may correspond to TRBD1 or TRBD2 (5 bases each). CDR1 is SGHTA, CDR2 FQGNSA, per germline. The CDR3 length is 16 residues. Between the trimmed V and J ends, which lost 4 bases and 1 base, there was a span of 17 bases. DNA of the CDR3: TGTGCCAGCAGCTCCGCCCCGGGACGGTCATCCTACGAGCAGTACTTC. Its translation: CASSSAPGRSSYEQYF.

The rearrangement links TRBV9 to TRBJ2-3; D is unresolved. With 5 bases removed from V and 4 bases from J, the gap between germline ends came to 8 bases. This CDR3 region has 12 residues. Germline V gene sequence: CDR1 SGDLS, CDR2 YYNGEE. Written as DNA, the CDR3 is TGTGCCAGCAGTATAAGTTCAGATACGCAGTATTTT. This translates into CASSISSDTQYF.

The chain is built from TRBV4-1 and TRBJ1-1, with D hard to call. Germline CDR1 MGHRA, CDR2 YSYEKL. This CDR3 contains 15 residues. The V and J ends lost 2 bases and 0 bases respectively, with 10 bases between them. As DNA, the CDR3 is TGCGCCAGCAGCCAATCCGAGGTTATGAACACTGAAGCTTTCTTT. It yields the protein CASSQSEVMNTEAFF.

The gene calls are TRBV19 and TRBJ1-5, with D maybe TRBD1 (6 bases). Trimming took 7 bases from V and 0 from J, leaving 16 bases between them. The CDR3 length is 16 residues. Germline V gene lookup returns CDR1 LNHDA and CDR2 SQIVND (reference sequence). The CDR3 is CASTMTRGHSNQPQHF. As DNA, the CDR3 is TGTGCCAGTACCATGACCAGGGGACATAGCAATCAGCCCCAGCATTTT.

This sequence joins TRBV9 and TRBJ2-1, with D maybe TRBD2 (6 bases). This CDR3 has 15 residues. Germline V gene data show CDR1 as SGDLS and CDR2 as YYNGEE. V lost 0 bases and J lost 5, with 12 bases in between. CDR3 sequence (DNA): TGTGCCAGCAGCGTAGAATCGGGAGTCCACAATGAGCAGTTCTTC. Its translation: CASSVESGVHNEQFF.

This clone has more than one count but fewer than ten. The chain recombines TRBV6-1 with TRBJ1-5; D is unresolved. The germline gives CDR1 MNHNS, CDR2 SASEGT. Trimming left V 6 bases short and J 1 base short, with 4 bases between. The CDR3 covers 12 residues. CDR3 sequence reads: CASRKSNQPQHF. The DNA of the CDR3 is TGTGCCAGCAGAAAGAGCAATCAGCCCCAGCATTTT.

The chain employs TRBV30 and TRBJ2-5; tentatively, D is TRBD2 (6 bases). The CDR3 loop spans 12 amino acids. CDR1 and CDR2 (germline): GTSNPN, SVGIG (reference sequence). The V gene lost 4 bases and the J gene lost 5 bases, with 11 bases spanning the gap. CDR3 protein: CAWIRRDETQYF. The CDR3 DNA follows: TGTGCCTGGATCCGGAGGGACGAGACCCAGTACTTC.

The chain has TRBV28 and TRBJ1-5, with 7 bases lining up with TRBD1. The germline gives CDR1 MDHEN, CDR2 SYDVKM. With V trimmed by 8 bases and J by 0 bases, 13 bases remained unmatched. This CDR3 is 17 amino acids long. CDR3 residues: CASEGTGAANSNQPQHF. CDR3 nucleotides: TGTGCCAGCGAAGGAACAGGGGCCGCCAATAGCAATCAGCCCCAGCATTTT.

This clone appeared once. The chain links TRBV4-3 to TRBJ2-3; D may be TRBD2 (7 bases). CDR1 is LGHNA, CDR2 YSLEER, per germline. The CDR3 sequence is 16 residues long. Trimming pared 0 bases from V and 4 bases from J, leaving 14 bases between. DNA of the CDR3: TGCGCCAGCAGCCAAGATTTAGCGCGGGGGCCAGATACGCAGTATTTT. As protein: CASSQDLARGPDTQYF.

This clone was recorded once. This chain uses TRBV6-6 with TRBJ2-7; 10 bases fit TRBD2. CDR3 size: 13 residues. Germline CDR1 reads MNHNY; CDR2 reads SVGAGI (reference sequence). J was trimmed by 2 bases and V by 7 bases; bases with no gene match: 2. The CDR3 DNA reads TGTGCCAGCAAAGCGGGGGGGACCTACGAGCAGTACTTC. Residues: CASKAGGTYEQYF.

The V and J genes are TRBV6-6 and TRBJ1-1; no clear D. CDR3 length equals 14 residues. Germline CDR1 and CDR2: MNHNY and SVGAGI (reference sequence). V lost 6 bases and J lost 3, with 14 bases in between. CDR3 DNA: TGTGCCAGCAGCGGCCGGGTGGATGACACTGAAGCTTTCTTT. Protein sequence: CASSGRVDDTEAFF.

This chain connects TRBV7-8 to TRBJ2-5; the D is unclear. Germline loops: CDR1 SGHVS, CDR2 FQNEAQ. CDR3 length: 14 amino acids. Trimming removed 5 bases from V and 1 base from J, with 11 bases in between. The CDR3: CASSQRLFQETQYF. The DNA of the CDR3 is TGTGCCAGCAGCCAGCGTCTTTTCCAAGAGACCCAGTACTTC.